Presented here are 20 T cell receptor beta chains from one specimen sequenced in a study of OX40 agonist ivuxolimab in advanced cancers. TCRdb's copy holds only in-frame clones and misses some; the assay was immunoSEQ multiplex PCR. The table records about 44,000 clones, approximately 83% of them present only once. The specimen comprised CD4+ or CD8+ T cells sorted from blood, sampled in a trial of the OX40 agonist ivuxolimab. These receptors came from an adult with an advanced solid tumor such as melanoma, head and neck, liver or kidney cancer.

The rearrangement uses TRBV7-6 and TRBJ2-7; the D gene is possibly TRBD2 (6 bases). V was trimmed by 5 bases and J by 2 bases, leaving 16 bases between them. This CDR3 spans 15 amino acids. The V gene's germline CDR1 is SGHVS and CDR2 FNYEAQ. The chain's CDR3 is CASSQRTGSPYEQYF. CDR3 nucleotides: TGTGCCAGCAGCCAGCGGACCGGGAGCCCCTACGAGCAGTACTTC. Full variable domain (remainder filled in from reference TRBV7-6 and TRBJ2-7): GAGVSQSPRYKVTKRGQDVALRCDPISGHVSLYWYRQALGQGPEFLTYFNYEAQQDKSGLPNDRFSAERPEGSISTLTIQRTEQRDSAMYRCASSQRTGSPYEQYFGPGTRLTVT.

The V gene is TRBV7-6, the J gene TRBJ2-3, with D possibly called TRBD1 or TRBD2 (6 bases each). Trimming left V 1 base short and J 5 bases short, with 13 bases between. Germline values: CDR1 SGHVS, CDR2 FNYEAQ. The CDR3 is made up of 15 amino acids. CDR3 nucleotides: TGTGCCAGCAGCTTAGGGTCGGGGGCACGAGATACGCAGTATTTT. This gives the protein CASSLGSGARDTQYF.

The count of this clone is one. The gene calls are TRBV10-3 and TRBJ2-3, with TRBD1 matching 7 bases. Germline V gene data show CDR1 as ENHRY and CDR2 as SYGVKD. This CDR3 has 15 residues. With V trimmed by 6 bases and J by 3 bases, 9 bases remained unmatched. As DNA, the CDR3 is TGTGCCATCAGGGACCCGGGACAGCTAACAGATACGCAGTATTTT. This sequence encodes CAIRDPGQLTDTQYF.

This clone was observed a single time. The DNA for the CDR3 is TGTGCCAGCTCAAGGCAGCGGGGGATGGAAACAGATACGCAGTATTTT. Protein sequence: CASSRQRGMETDTQYF. This sequence joins TRBV18 and TRBJ2-3, with TRBD2 matching 8 bases. The CDR3 spans 16 residues. The germline gives CDR1 KGHSH, CDR2 LQKENI. V trimming: 5 bases; J trimming: 3 bases; junction bases outside the gene matches: 10.

The chain uses TRBV7-8 and TRBJ2-1; D may be TRBD1 (5 bases). V lost 3 bases and J 5 bases, leaving 20 bases between the germline ends. The germline gives CDR1 SGHVS, CDR2 FQNEAQ. This CDR3 has 17 amino acids. CDR3 in amino acids: CASSFLQGASPNNEQFF. The CDR3 DNA reads as TGTGCCAGCAGCTTTCTACAAGGGGCCTCTCCCAACAATGAGCAGTTCTTC.

This clone was observed a few times. The chain recombines TRBV5-5 with TRBJ2-7; 9 bases map to TRBD1. The germline CDR1 and CDR2 sequences are SGHKS and YYEKEE (reference sequence). V dropped 2 bases and J dropped 6; count of bases not matched to a gene: 12. This CDR3 has 16 residues. The CDR3, as DNA: TGTGCCAGCAGCTTAGCCTGGACAGGGGTAACGGCCGAGCAGTACTTC. It yields the protein CASSLAWTGVTAEQYF.

This chain joins TRBV11-2 and TRBJ2-3; 15 bases are shared with TRBD2. The V gene's germline CDR1 is SGHAT and CDR2 FQNNGV. CDR3 size: 15 residues. The trim removed 6 bases at V and 8 bases at J, leaving 6 bases unmatched. CDR3 nucleotides: TGTGCCAGCAGTAGGACTAGCGGGAGGGGGAGTACGCAGTATTTT. Protein sequence: CASSRTSGRGSTQYF.

This clone was seen a single time. This CDR3 reads CASSLVARYPGAGELFF. The CDR3 bases are TGTGCCAGCAGCTTAGTGGCCCGATACCCCGGGGCCGGGGAGCTGTTTTTT. The chain combines TRBV7-2 with TRBJ2-2; D may be TRBD2 (5 bases). This CDR3 has 17 amino acids. Germline V CDR1 and CDR2: SGHTA, FQGNSA. The V end was cut by 1 base, the J end by 6 bases, with 18 bases between.

The chain is built from TRBV5-4 and TRBJ2-7; 8 bases are shared with TRBD2. Germline CDR1 SGHNT, CDR2 YYREEE (reference sequence). Trimming cost V 5 bases and J 3 bases; bases outside gene matches: 10. CDR3 length equals 15 residues. CDR3 nucleotide sequence: TGTGCCAGCAGTCCCGCCGGGGGGGTTCGCTACGAGCAGTACTTC. It is translated as CASSPAGGVRYEQYF. Full variable domain (missing parts from reference TRBV5-4 and TRBJ2-7): ETGVTQSPTHLIKTRGQQVTLRCSSQSGHNTVSWYQQALGQGPQFIFQYYREEENGRGNFPPRFSGLQFPNYSSELNVNALELDDSALYLCASSPAGGVRYEQYFGPGTRLTVT.

This chain uses TRBV29-1 with TRBJ2-1; the D is unclear. Per the germline V gene, CDR1 is SQVTM and CDR2 is ANQGSEA. This CDR3 has 11 residues. V shed 4 bases and J shed 7 bases, with 8 bases lying between them. The CDR3 loop is CSVVLTNEQFF. The CDR3 DNA follows: TGCAGCGTTGTACTAACGAATGAGCAGTTCTTC.

This chain joins TRBV4-1 and TRBJ2-1, with 7 bases matching TRBD2. V was pared by 5 bases and J by 9 bases, with 4 bases of the junction left unmatched. CDR3 length equals 12 residues. Looked up from germline, CDR1 is MGHRA and CDR2 is YSYEKL. The CDR3 loop reads CASSKAGREQFF. Here the CDR3 DNA reads TGCGCCAGCAGCAAAGCGGGACGTGAGCAGTTCTTC.

The chain joins TRBV2 to TRBJ1-3; maybe TRBD1 (6 bases). V dropped 7 bases and J dropped 1 base, with 11 bases sitting between them. Germline assignment: CDR1 SNHLY and CDR2 FYNNEI. This CDR3 contains 14 residues. The CDR3 loop reads CASIKDSSGNTIYF. CDR3 DNA: TGTGCCAGCATCAAGGACAGTTCTGGAAACACCATATATTTT. The variable domain in full, with the rest retrieved from reference TRBV2 and TRBJ1-3, is EPEVTQTPSHQVTQMGQEVILRCVPISNHLYFYWYRQILGQKVEFLVSFYNNEISEKSEIFDDQFSVERPDGSNFTLKIRSTKLEDSAMYFCASIKDSSGNTIYFGEGSWLTVV.

The V and J genes are TRBV30 and TRBJ2-5, with 16 bases fitting TRBD2. CDR1 is GTSNPN and CDR2 is SVGIG in the germline V gene (reference sequence). Trimming took 2 bases from V and 5 from J; bases not matched to a gene: 11. This CDR3 is 18 amino acids long. This chain's CDR3 is CAWSLGTSGRAATETQYF. The CDR3 nucleotides are TGTGCCTGGAGTCTCGGGACTAGCGGGAGGGCCGCGACGGAGACCCAGTACTTC.

This clone appeared a single time. This sequence joins TRBV11-3 and TRBJ2-1; 16 bases are shared with TRBD2. The CDR3 loop spans 16 amino acids. Germline assignment: CDR1 SGHNT and CDR2 YENEEA. V was clipped by 4 bases and J by 5 bases; unmatched bases: 2. The CDR3 region is CASSSGLAGGNNEQFF. Here the CDR3 DNA reads TGTGCCAGCAGCTCGGGACTAGCGGGAGGGAACAATGAGCAGTTCTTC.

The chain recombines TRBV29-1 with TRBJ2-3, with 8 bases identical to TRBD2. There are 14 residues in the CDR3. V shed 7 bases and J 0 bases; nucleotides not matched to a gene: 6. CDR1 SQVTM and CDR2 ANQGSEA come from the germline V gene. The CDR3 DNA sequence: TGCAGCGCCGGGGGGGCAACTAGCACAGATACGCAGTATTTT. It codes for CSAGGATSTDTQYF.

DNA for the CDR3: TGTGCCAGCTCACCACAGAAGGGAGGACAAGATACGCAGTATTTT. It specifies CASSPQKGGQDTQYF. V usage is TRBV18 and J usage is TRBJ2-3, with D possibly being TRBD2 (6 bases). CDR3 length: 15 residues. V lost 1 base and J lost 5, with 13 bases in between. Germline-derived CDR1 and CDR2 are KGHSH and LQKENI.

V usage is TRBV28 and J usage is TRBJ2-5, with D perhaps matching TRBD1 (9 bases). Looked up from germline, CDR1 is MDHEN and CDR2 is SYDVKM. Trimming shortened V by 5 bases and J by 7 bases, and 20 bases separated the two germline ends. CDR3 length: 15 residues. The CDR3 nucleotides read TGTGCCAGCAGTCTCACAGGGGGCGCGGGGGGGACCCAGTACTTC. Its protein is CASSLTGGAGGTQYF.

The chain carries TRBV9 and TRBJ2-1; 7 nucleotides line up with TRBD2. The CDR3 contains 14 residues. After removal of 2 bases from V and 2 bases from J, the junction contained 1 base not matched to a gene. The germline V gene encodes CDR1 SGDLS and CDR2 YYNGEE. The CDR3 loop reads CASSVTSAYNEQFF. The CDR3 region has the DNA TGTGCCAGCAGCGTTACTAGCGCCTACAATGAGCAGTTCTTC.

The chain joins TRBV4-3 to TRBJ2-5; D uncertain. CDR3 size: 12 residues. Germline V gives CDR1 LGHNA, CDR2 YSLEER. Trimming pared 8 bases from V and 5 bases from J, leaving 12 bases between. CDR3 coding DNA: TGCGCCAGCCGATACGTAGGGGAGACCCAGTACTTC. This translates into CASRYVGETQYF.

J is TRBJ1-6 and V is TRBV2, with D perhaps matching TRBD1 (5 bases). CDR1 is SNHLY, CDR2 FYNNEI, per germline. V gave up 4 bases and J gave up 1 base, with 11 bases separating them. The CDR3 is 16 residues long. The CDR3 coding sequence is TGTGCCAGCAGTGCTGGGGGGGGATCCTATAATTCACCCCTCCACTTT. It translates to CASSAGGGSYNSPLHF.